This T cell receptor beta chain derives from a study of molecular identifiers for immune sequencing clone quantification. This clonotype was observed a handful of times. Researchers sorted naive CD8 T cells as cells that were CD8+CD4-CCR7+CD45RA+. Methods described previously, with TCR primers listed, were used for bulk TCR libraries. Each CDR3 protein gets one entry after TCRdb re-called the PCR reads with MiXCR. The sample carries about half a million distinct CDR3 sequences, roughly 26% recorded once. V lost 0 bases and J 6 bases, leaving 17 bases between the germline ends. The CDR3 length is 15 residues. Germline CDR1 DFQATT, CDR2 SNEGSKA (reference sequence).

The V call is TRBV20-1, the J call TRBJ1-1; maybe TRBD1 (5 bases). Sequenced input: naive CD8+ T cells from blood, with Jurkat cell RNA spiked in. Subset described: FACS-sorted CD8+CD4-CCR7+CD45RA+ naive T cells. The origin of this receptor is a human donor in good health. Some libraries in this study had Jurkat cell RNA spiked in. CDR3 sequence reads: CSARDNAMRGPEAFF. The CDR3 nucleotides read TGCAGTGCTAGAGATAACGCAATGCGGGGCCCTGAAGCTTTCTTT.